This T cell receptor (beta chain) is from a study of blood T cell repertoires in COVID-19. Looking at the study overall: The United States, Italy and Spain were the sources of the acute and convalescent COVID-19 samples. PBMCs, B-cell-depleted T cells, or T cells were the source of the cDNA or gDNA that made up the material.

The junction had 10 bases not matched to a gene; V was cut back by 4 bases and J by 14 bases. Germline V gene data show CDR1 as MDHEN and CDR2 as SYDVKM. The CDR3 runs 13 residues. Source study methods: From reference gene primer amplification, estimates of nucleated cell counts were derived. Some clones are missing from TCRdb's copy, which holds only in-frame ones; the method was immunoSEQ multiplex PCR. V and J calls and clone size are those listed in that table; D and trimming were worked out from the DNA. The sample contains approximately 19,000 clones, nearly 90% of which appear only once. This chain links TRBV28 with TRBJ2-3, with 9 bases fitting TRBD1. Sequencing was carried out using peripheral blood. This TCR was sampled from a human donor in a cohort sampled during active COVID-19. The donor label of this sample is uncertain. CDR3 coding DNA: TGTGCCAGCAGTTCATATCCGGGACAGGGTCTGTATTTT. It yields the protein CASSSYPGQGLYF.